Reported below is one TCR beta chain. This clonotype has more than one count but fewer than ten. This clone's antigen is unknown. Compared with germline, one end of the junction differs, possibly owing to a read error. The data were taken from a study of tumor and adjacent non-tumor tissue in lung cancer (dated by TCRdb to the late 2010s). Regarding the research as a whole: By cancer type, the cohort comprised under 15 adenocarcinoma patients, a couple of squamous cell carcinoma patients and 1 small cell lung cancer patient. Ages among the roughly 15 patients ranged from roughly 31 to 80 years, there were approximately 10 men and 5 women, and disease was at TNM stage I to III. In total, sequencing yielded 95 million to 150 million productive TCRbeta reads, which works out to an average of approximately 4 million reads per sample. Bulk TCRbeta repertoires were compared between lung tumor tissue and matched distant non-tumor lung tissue obtained from around 16 lung cancer patients. For each patient, one tumor sample and one normal lung sample were taken, giving approximately 29 paired specimens that underwent TCRbeta CDR3 sequencing.

Bulk unsorted tissue served as the source for RNA extraction, and RNA quality was assessed using a NanoDrop ND-1000 and an Agilent 2100. The donors were newly diagnosed lung cancer patients admitted for thoracic surgery in China from August to November 2014 who had not received prior chemotherapy. Patients with previous radiotherapy or chemotherapy, or with another concurrent cancer, were excluded from the study. Pieces of surgical tissue measuring about 1-2.1 cm3 were kept in RNAlater solution and held at -80 degrees C until needed. The study at large found these results: Neither the sequencing platform nor unique molecular identifiers are mentioned in the methods. The top 100 clones accounted for a significantly larger cumulative portion of the repertoire in normal lung than in tumor tissue. Only roughly 16 patients were in the cohort, and the authors stated that larger samples and more detailed clinical data are needed. TCR diversity (inverse Simpson) was significantly higher in tumor than in normal lung tissue (about 400 vs 180, P = 0.0075, Mann-Whitney U test). Younger patients had significantly higher TCR diversity, and higher tumor TCR diversity was associated with shorter overall and disease-free survival. Because peripheral blood was not sequenced, blood TCRbeta repertoires in the lung cancer patients of the study were not examined.

The library was obtained by multiplex PCR. The listed sequencing device is Illumina HiSeq 2500. Following protocols modified from ARM-PCR, the researchers constructed TCRbeta libraries through three rounds of nested PCR with primers (Table S4). Before sequencing, PCR products of 200-500 bp were excised from the gel and purified with the QIAquick gel extraction kit. The source study handled its data this way. Reads were cleaned using Trimmomatic, were merged into complete CDR3 sequences using FLASH, and were assigned to V(D)J germline segments using MiTCR. VDJtools was used to compute clonal diversity as the inverse Simpson's index. Productive reads were defined as in-frame sequences without a premature stop codon. TCRdb trimmed public reads at Q25 via fastp, called clones via MiXCR and kept in-frame beta chains. Identical CDR3 proteins give one entry, which carries the most common genes and DNA. These V and J calls derive from TCRdb rather than the authors' analysis. The sample contains some 99,000 distinct CDR3 sequences, more than 60% of them found a single time. The ten largest clonotypes hold about 40% of the sample.

Taken from cysteine to phenylalanine, the CDR3 has 16 residues. Solely the CDR3 DNA is kept, with 48 bases framed from the first base. The germline V gene supplies CDR1 LGHNA and CDR2 YSLEER. Specimen: lung tumor tissue. The receptor chain draws on TRBV4-3 and TRBJ2-3; TRBD2 aligns with 8 central bases. The receptor comes from a woman aged 60-75 years with non-small cell lung cancer. The CDR3 has the sequence CASSQDPGGATDTQCF. The sequenced DNA is TGCGCCAGCAGCCAAGATCCGGGGGGGGCCACAGATACGCAGTGTTTT.